This T cell receptor (beta chain) was obtained from a study of naive and memory T cell subsets. The SP2 primer and nested alpha and beta constant region primers amplified ligated cDNA in four rounds. One entry per CDR3 protein, called by TCRdb with MiXCR from the 5' RACE reads. The sample has around 56,000 distinct CDR3 sequences, approximately 8% seen once. This clonotype was recorded at least ten times. This CDR3 spans 14 amino acids. Trimming shortened V by 6 bases and J by 6 bases, and 19 bases separated the two germline ends. Per germline, CDR1 SQVTM and CDR2 ANQGSEA. A UMI-containing oligonucleotide was joined by 3' ligation to the TCR cDNA template. RNA was extracted from 2.5 to 3 ml of whole blood of healthy adults. Cells were not sorted; total RNA input targeted about 1 to 1000 ng.

The gene calls are TRBV29-1 and TRBJ2-3, with D maybe TRBD1 (7 bases). The clonotype comes from a female donor in good health. CDR3 residues: CSVVRQGGRDTQYF. CDR3 coding DNA: TGCAGCGTGGTGAGACAGGGAGGAAGGGATACGCAGTATTTT.